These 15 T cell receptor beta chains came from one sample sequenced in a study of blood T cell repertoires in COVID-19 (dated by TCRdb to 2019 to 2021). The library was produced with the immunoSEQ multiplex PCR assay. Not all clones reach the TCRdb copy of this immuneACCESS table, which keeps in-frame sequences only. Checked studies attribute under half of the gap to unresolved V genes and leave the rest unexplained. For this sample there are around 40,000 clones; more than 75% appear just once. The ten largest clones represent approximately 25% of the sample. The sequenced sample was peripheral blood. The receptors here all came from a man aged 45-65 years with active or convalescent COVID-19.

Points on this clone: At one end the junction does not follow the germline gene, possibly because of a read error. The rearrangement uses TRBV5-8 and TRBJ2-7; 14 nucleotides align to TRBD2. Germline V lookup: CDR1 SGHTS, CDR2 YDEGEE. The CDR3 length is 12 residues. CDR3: CASKQWGLAGVF. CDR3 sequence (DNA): TGTGCCAGCAAACAGTGGGGACTAGCGGGAGTATTC.

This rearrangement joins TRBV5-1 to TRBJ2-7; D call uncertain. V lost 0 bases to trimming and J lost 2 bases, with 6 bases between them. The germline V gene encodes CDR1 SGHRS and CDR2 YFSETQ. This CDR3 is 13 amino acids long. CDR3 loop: CASSLELAYEQYF. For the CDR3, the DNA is TGCGCCAGCAGCTTGGAATTAGCCTACGAGCAGTACTTC.

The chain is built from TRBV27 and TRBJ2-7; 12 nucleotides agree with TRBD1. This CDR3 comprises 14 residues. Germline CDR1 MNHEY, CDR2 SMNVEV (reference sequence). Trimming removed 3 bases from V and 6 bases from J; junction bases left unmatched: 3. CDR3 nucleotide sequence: TGTGCCAGCAGTTTCGCGGGACAGGGGGCCGAGCAGTACTTC. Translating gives CASSFAGQGAEQYF.

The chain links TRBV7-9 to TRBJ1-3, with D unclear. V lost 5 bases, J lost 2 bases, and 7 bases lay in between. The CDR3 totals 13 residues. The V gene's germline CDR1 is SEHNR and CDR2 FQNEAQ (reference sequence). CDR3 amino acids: CASSLTTGNTIYF. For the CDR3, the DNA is TGTGCCAGCAGCCTCACTACTGGAAACACCATATATTTT. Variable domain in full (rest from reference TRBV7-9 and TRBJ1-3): DTGVSQNPRHKITKRGQNVTFRCDPISEHNRLYWYRQTLGQGPEFLTYFQNEAQLEKSRLLSDRFSAERPKGSFSTLEIQRTEQGDSAMYLCASSLTTGNTIYFGEGSWLTVV.

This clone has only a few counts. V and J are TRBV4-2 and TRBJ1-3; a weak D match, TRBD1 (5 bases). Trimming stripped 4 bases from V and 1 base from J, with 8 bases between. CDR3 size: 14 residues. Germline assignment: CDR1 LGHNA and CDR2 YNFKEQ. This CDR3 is CASSPGGSGNTIYF. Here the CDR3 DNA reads TGTGCCAGCAGCCCCGGGGGGTCTGGAAACACCATATATTTT.

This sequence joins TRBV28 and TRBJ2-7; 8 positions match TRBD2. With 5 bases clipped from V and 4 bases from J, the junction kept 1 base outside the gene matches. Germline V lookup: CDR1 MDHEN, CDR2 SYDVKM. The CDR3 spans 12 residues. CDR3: CASSRGRYEQYF. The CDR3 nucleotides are TGTGCCAGCAGTCGCGGGAGGTACGAGCAGTACTTC.

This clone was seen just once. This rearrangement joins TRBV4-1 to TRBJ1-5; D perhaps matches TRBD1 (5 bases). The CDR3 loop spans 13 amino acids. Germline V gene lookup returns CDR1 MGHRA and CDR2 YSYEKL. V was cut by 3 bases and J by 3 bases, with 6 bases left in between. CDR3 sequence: CASSQDINQPQHF. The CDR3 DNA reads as TGCGCCAGCAGCCAGGACATCAATCAGCCCCAGCATTTT.

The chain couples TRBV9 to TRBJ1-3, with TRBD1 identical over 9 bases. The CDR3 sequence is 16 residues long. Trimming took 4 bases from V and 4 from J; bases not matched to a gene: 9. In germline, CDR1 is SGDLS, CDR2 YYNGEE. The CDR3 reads CASSIQGQGVGNTIYF. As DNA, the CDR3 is TGTGCCAGCAGCATCCAGGGACAGGGAGTGGGAAACACCATATATTTT.

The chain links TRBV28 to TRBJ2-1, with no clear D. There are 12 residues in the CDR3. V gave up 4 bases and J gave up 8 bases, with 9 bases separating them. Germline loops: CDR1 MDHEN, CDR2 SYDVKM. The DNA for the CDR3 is TGTGCCAGCAGTTCCCCCTTCGATGAGCAGTTCTTC. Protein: CASSSPFDEQFF.

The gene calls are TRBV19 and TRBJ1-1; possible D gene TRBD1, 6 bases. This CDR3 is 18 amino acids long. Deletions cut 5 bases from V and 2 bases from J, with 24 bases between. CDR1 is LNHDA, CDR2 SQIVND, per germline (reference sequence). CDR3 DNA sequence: TGTGCCAGTAGTCCTCTCGACAGGCCACCTTTTGGAAACACTGAAGCTTTCTTT. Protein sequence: CASSPLDRPPFGNTEAFF.

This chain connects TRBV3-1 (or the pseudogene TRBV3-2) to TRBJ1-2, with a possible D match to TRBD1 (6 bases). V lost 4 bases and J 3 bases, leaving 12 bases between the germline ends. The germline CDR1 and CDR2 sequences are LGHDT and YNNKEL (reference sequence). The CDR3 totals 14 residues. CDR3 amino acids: CASSLQGRYYGYTF. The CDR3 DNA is TGTGCCAGCAGCCTACAGGGACGCTACTATGGCTACACCTTC.

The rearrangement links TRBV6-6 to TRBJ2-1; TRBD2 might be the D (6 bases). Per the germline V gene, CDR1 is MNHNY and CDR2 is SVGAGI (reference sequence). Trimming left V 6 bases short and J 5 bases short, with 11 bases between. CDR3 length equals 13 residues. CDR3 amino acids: CASSRGLNNEQFF. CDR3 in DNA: TGTGCCAGCAGCCGCGGACTAAACAATGAGCAGTTCTTC.

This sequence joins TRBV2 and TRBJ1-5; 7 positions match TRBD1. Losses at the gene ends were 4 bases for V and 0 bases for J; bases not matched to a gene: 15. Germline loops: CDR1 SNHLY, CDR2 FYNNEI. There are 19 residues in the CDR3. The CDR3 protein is CASSGSISGGWGSNQPQHF. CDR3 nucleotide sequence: TGTGCCAGCAGTGGATCTATTTCAGGGGGGTGGGGTAGCAATCAGCCCCAGCATTTT.

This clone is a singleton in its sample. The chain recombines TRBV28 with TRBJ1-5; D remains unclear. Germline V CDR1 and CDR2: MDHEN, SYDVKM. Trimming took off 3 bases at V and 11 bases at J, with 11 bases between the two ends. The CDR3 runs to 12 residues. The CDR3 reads CASSFDFRSQHF. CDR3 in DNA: TGTGCCAGCAGTTTTGACTTCCGATCCCAGCATTTT.

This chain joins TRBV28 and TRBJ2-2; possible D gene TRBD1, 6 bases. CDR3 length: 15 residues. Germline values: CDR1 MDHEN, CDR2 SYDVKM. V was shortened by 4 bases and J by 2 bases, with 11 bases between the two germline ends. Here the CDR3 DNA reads TGTGCCAGCAGTTCCCTGGACAGAAACACCGGGGAGCTGTTTTTT. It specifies CASSSLDRNTGELFF.